These 15 T cell receptor beta chains came from one sample sequenced in a study of T cells after yellow fever vaccination. TCRdb processed the 5' RACE reads anew with MiXCR; each CDR3 protein has one entry. The repertoire has 400,000 to 450,000 distinct CDR3 sequences, approximately 18% of them found once; the top ten carry about a sixth. Sequences were derived from PBMCs, sampled before the yellow fever booster vaccination. The receptors stem from a man aged 18 to 30 who received the YFV17D yellow fever vaccine.

CDR3 DNA sequence: TGTGCCAGCAGCTTAGCGTGGGGGGAAAATTCACCCCTCCACTTT. Translated, it gives CASSLAWGENSPLHF. The chain recombines TRBV7-2 with TRBJ1-6, with a tentative D call TRBD1 (5 bases). This CDR3 is 15 amino acids long. CDR1 and CDR2 from the germline V gene are SGHTA and FQGNSA. Trimming shortened V by 0 bases and J by 7 bases, and 10 bases separated the two germline ends.

The rearrangement links TRBV4-1 to TRBJ2-6; D call uncertain. Germline values: CDR1 MGHRA, CDR2 YSYEKL. V dropped 4 bases and J dropped 0 bases, with 10 bases sitting between them. This CDR3 spans 16 amino acids. The CDR3 reads CASSRRDFSGANVLTF. The CDR3, as DNA: TGCGCCAGCAGCCGTAGGGATTTCTCTGGGGCCAACGTCCTGACTTTC.

The sample holds one count of this clonotype. This chain links TRBV6-6 with TRBJ2-2; TRBD2 aligns across 9 bases. This CDR3 has 15 amino acids. V shed 5 bases, J shed 8 bases, and the junction held 9 bases outside the gene matches. Germline assignment: CDR1 MNHNY and CDR2 SVGAGI (reference sequence). CDR3 coding DNA: TGTGCCAGCAGTGTGCTAGCGGGGACTTTTGGGGAGCTGTTTTTT. It yields the protein CASSVLAGTFGELFF.

This clonotype was found a few times. The CDR3 is CASSLISSSYEQYV. In DNA, the CDR3 is TGTGCCAGCAGCTTGATCTCATCCTCCTACGAGCAGTACGTC. The rearrangement links TRBV5-6 to TRBJ2-7; D is unclear. The CDR3 spans 14 residues. Trimming took off 1 base at V and 0 bases at J, with 8 bases between the two ends. Germline loops: CDR1 SGHDT, CDR2 YYEEEE.

The chain employs TRBV5-1 and TRBJ2-5; the D is unclear. From germline, CDR1 is SGHRS and CDR2 YFSETQ. The V end lost 1 base, the J end lost 3 bases, and 7 bases lay between the germline ends. The CDR3 is 13 residues long. CDR3 DNA sequence: TGCGCCAGCAGCTTGATACGGAAAGAGACCCAGTACTTC. Translating gives CASSLIRKETQYF.

This chain uses TRBV12-3 or TRBV12-4 with TRBJ2-1; D may be TRBD2 (5 bases). The V gene lost 3 bases and the J gene lost 10 bases, with 13 bases spanning the gap. This CDR3 contains 13 residues. The chain's CDR3 is CASSFHSGGEQFF. CDR3 sequence (DNA): TGTGCCAGCAGTTTCCATTCGGGCGGGGAGCAGTTCTTC.

This clonotype appeared a few times. CDR3 nucleotide sequence: TGCAGTGCCAGCGGGGGGGCCACTGGGGCCAACGTCCTGACTTTC. Translation gives CSASGGATGANVLTF. The chain links TRBV20-1 to TRBJ2-6; TRBD2 matches at 10 bases. Germline V lookup: CDR1 DFQATT, CDR2 SNEGSKA (reference sequence). Trimming took 6 bases from V and 2 from J; bases not matched to a gene: 4. CDR3 size: 15 residues.

This clonotype was picked up many times. This chain connects TRBV4-3 to TRBJ1-4, with no clear D. V gave up 0 bases and J gave up 3 bases, with 11 bases separating them. CDR1 and CDR2 (germline): LGHNA, YSLEER. This CDR3 is 16 amino acids long. CDR3 in DNA: TGCGCCAGCAGCCAAGATCCATACAGAGCTAATGAAAAACTGTTTTTT. Its translation is CASSQDPYRANEKLFF.

This clonotype has a handful of counts. The rearrangement uses TRBV5-6 and TRBJ2-7; the D gene is possibly TRBD1 (7 bases). Germline V gene data show CDR1 as SGHDT and CDR2 as YYEEEE. The V gene lost 3 bases and the J gene lost 0 bases, with 13 bases spanning the gap. CDR3 length: 15 amino acids. The CDR3 region has the DNA TGTGCCAGCAGCTCCAGGGGGGCAATCTCCTACGAGCAGTACTTC. Amino acids: CASSSRGAISYEQYF.

The rearrangement joins TRBV13 to TRBJ2-5; D may be TRBD1 or TRBD2 (5 bases each). CDR1 PRHDT and CDR2 FYEKMQ come from the germline V gene (reference sequence). The CDR3 consists of 15 residues. Trimming left V 0 bases short and J 5 bases short, with 13 bases between. The CDR3 bases are TGTGCCAGCAGCTTAGGAGGGGTCCGAGGGGAGACCCAGTACTTC. This sequence encodes CASSLGGVRGETQYF.

In this sample, this clonotype turned up a few times. This sequence joins TRBV4-2 and TRBJ1-2; a weak D match, TRBD1 (6 bases). This CDR3 comprises 18 residues. V was cut by 1 base and J by 3 bases, with 21 bases left in between. Germline V CDR1 and CDR2: LGHNA, YNFKEQ. CDR3 in DNA: TGTGCCAGCAGCCAAGCCCGTCGGGGGCCAGCATGGCACTATGGCTACACCTTC. It translates to CASSQARRGPAWHYGYTF.

This chain links TRBV29-1 with TRBJ2-5, with no clear D. CDR3 length equals 14 residues. Trimming left V 2 bases short and J 5 bases short, with 15 bases between. The V gene's germline CDR1 is SQVTM and CDR2 ANQGSEA. The CDR3 reads CSVEPSWTAETQYF. In DNA, the CDR3 is TGCAGCGTTGAACCATCATGGACGGCGGAGACCCAGTACTTC.

The chain carries TRBV7-8 and TRBJ2-1; 11 bases align to TRBD2. V gave up 4 bases and J gave up 5 bases; unmatched junction bases: 4. CDR3 length equals 15 residues. Germline loops: CDR1 SGHVS, CDR2 FQNEAQ. The CDR3 region has the DNA TGTGCCAGCAGCTCCACTAGCGGGGGCCACAATGAGCAGTTCTTC. Protein: CASSSTSGGHNEQFF. The full variable domain, rest sourced from reference TRBV7-8 and TRBJ2-1, is GAGVSQSPRYKVAKRGQDVALRCDPISGHVSLFWYQQALGQGPEFLTYFQNEAQLDKSGLPSDRFFAERPEGSVSTLKIQRTQQEDSAVYLCASSSTSGGHNEQFFGPGTRLTVL.

The chain uses TRBV7-9 and TRBJ2-5; no reliable D call. The CDR3 spans 11 residues. V was clipped by 5 bases and J by 3 bases, with 4 bases between them. Germline-derived CDR1 and CDR2 are SEHNR and FQNEAQ (reference sequence). CDR3 in DNA: TGTGCCAGCAGCAAAGAAGAGACCCAGTACTTC. This sequence encodes CASSKEETQYF. Combining the CDR3 with reference TRBV7-9 and TRBJ2-5 gives the whole variable domain DTGVSQNPRHKITKRGQNVTFRCDPISEHNRLYWYRQTLGQGPEFLTYFQNEAQLEKSRLLSDRFSAERPKGSFSTLEIQRTEQGDSAMYLCASSKEETQYFGPGTRLLVL.

The CDR3: CASSGGARTDTQYF. The CDR3 coding sequence is TGCGCCAGCAGCGGGGGGGCCAGGACAGATACGCAGTATTTT. The chain links TRBV5-1 to TRBJ2-3, with a tentative D call TRBD2 (7 bases). Looked up from germline, CDR1 is SGHRS and CDR2 is YFSETQ. V gave up 4 bases and J gave up 3 bases, with 12 bases separating them. The CDR3 consists of 14 residues. The variable domain in full, with the rest retrieved from reference TRBV5-1 and TRBJ2-3, is KAGVTQTPRYLIKTRGQQVTLSCSPISGHRSVSWYQQTPGQGLQFLFEYFSETQRNKGNFPGRFSGRQFSNSRSEMNVSTLELGDSALYLCASSGGARTDTQYFGPGTRLTVL.